A single sample is the source of the 8 T cell receptor beta chains below, sequenced in a study of T cells after yellow fever vaccination. TCRdb re-called the 5' RACE reads through MiXCR, storing one row per CDR3 protein. The sample records some 550,000 distinct CDR3 sequences, 15% to 20% being singletons. Here the sequenced sample was PBMCs, taken 15 days after the yellow fever booster vaccination. These receptors were collected from a man aged 25-45 years who received the YFV17D yellow fever vaccine.

In this sample, this clonotype turned up a few times. V usage is TRBV27 and J usage is TRBJ2-1; D is tentatively TRBD1 or TRBD2 (5 bases each). Trimming took off 0 bases at V and 2 bases at J, with 17 bases between the two ends. The germline V gene has CDR1 MNHEY and CDR2 SMNVEV (reference sequence). The CDR3 sequence is 18 residues long. CDR3 residues: CASSLSPSGPVTYNEQFF. The CDR3 nucleotides are TGTGCCAGCAGTTTATCCCCGTCGGGGCCCGTTACCTACAATGAGCAGTTCTTC.

The chain combines TRBV14 with TRBJ2-5; D remains unclear. This CDR3 has 15 amino acids. Germline assignment: CDR1 SGHDN and CDR2 FVKESK. Deletions cut 1 base from V and 0 bases from J, with 9 bases between. The chain's CDR3 is CASSQVLGNQETQYF. CDR3 bases: TGTGCCAGCAGCCAAGTGCTGGGTAACCAAGAGACCCAGTACTTC.

The chain employs TRBV7-2 and TRBJ1-2; D remains ambiguous. Trimming removed 3 bases from V and 3 bases from J, with 8 bases in between. CDR1 and CDR2 from the germline V gene are SGHTA and FQGNSA. The CDR3 has 13 amino acids. CDR3 protein: CASSFGEDYGYTF. The CDR3 DNA sequence: TGTGCCAGCAGCTTCGGGGAAGACTATGGCTACACCTTC. Full variable domain (outside the CDR3, taken from reference TRBV7-2 and TRBJ1-2): GAGVSQSPSNKVTEKGKDVELRCDPISGHTALYWYRQSLGQGLEFLIYFQGNSAPDKSGLPSDRFSAERTGGSVSTLTIQRTQQEDSAVYLCASSFGEDYGYTFGSGTRLTVV.

The sample holds a few counts of this clonotype. The rearrangement links TRBV6-5 to TRBJ2-2, with TRBD1 as a possible D gene (6 bases). The CDR3 is 13 residues long. Trimming stripped 2 bases from V and 6 bases from J, with 7 bases between. CDR1 MNHEY and CDR2 SVGAGI come from the germline V gene. This CDR3 reads CASSYGGPGELFF. CDR3 in DNA: TGTGCCAGCAGTTACGGGGGCCCCGGGGAGCTGTTTTTT.

The chain links TRBV7-9 to TRBJ2-1, with D uncertain. This CDR3 has 13 amino acids. The V end lost 1 base, the J end lost 7 bases, and 8 bases lay between the germline ends. Per germline, CDR1 SEHNR and CDR2 FQNEAQ (reference sequence). The CDR3 sequence is CASSLESSNEQFF. Here the CDR3 DNA reads TGTGCCAGCAGCTTAGAATCATCGAATGAGCAGTTCTTC.

The chain joins TRBV5-6 to TRBJ2-3; 8 positions match TRBD1. Germline assignment: CDR1 SGHDT and CDR2 YYEEEE. The CDR3 extends over 15 amino acids. The trim removed 5 bases at V and 2 bases at J, leaving 7 bases unmatched. DNA for the CDR3: TGTGCCAGCAGTCGGGACAGGATCTACACAGATACGCAGTATTTT. Its translation is CASSRDRIYTDTQYF. Using reference TRBV5-6 and TRBJ2-3 for the parts outside the CDR3, the full variable domain is DAGVTQSPTHLIKTRGQQVTLRCSPKSGHDTVSWYQQALGQGPQFIFQYYEEEERQRGNFPDRFSGHQFPNYSSELNVNALLLGDSALYLCASSRDRIYTDTQYFGPGTRLTVL.

The V gene is TRBV20-1, the J gene TRBJ1-5, with D unresolved. Between the trimmed V and J ends, which lost 1 base and 2 bases, there was a span of 9 bases. The CDR3 extends over 14 amino acids. CDR1 and CDR2 (germline): DFQATT, SNEGSKA (reference sequence). CDR3 sequence reads: CSARAFRGNQPQHF. CDR3 DNA sequence: TGCAGTGCTAGAGCTTTTCGGGGCAATCAGCCCCAGCATTTT.

This clonotype was picked up many times. The V gene is TRBV20-1, the J gene TRBJ2-1, with a tentative D call TRBD2 (6 bases). CDR3 size: 15 residues. The V gene's germline CDR1 is DFQATT and CDR2 SNEGSKA (reference sequence). Trimming removed 6 bases at V and 4 bases at J, with 19 bases between. CDR3 in amino acids: CSADQEGNRYNEQFF. The CDR3 DNA reads as TGCAGTGCCGACCAGGAGGGGAATCGTTACAATGAGCAGTTCTTC.